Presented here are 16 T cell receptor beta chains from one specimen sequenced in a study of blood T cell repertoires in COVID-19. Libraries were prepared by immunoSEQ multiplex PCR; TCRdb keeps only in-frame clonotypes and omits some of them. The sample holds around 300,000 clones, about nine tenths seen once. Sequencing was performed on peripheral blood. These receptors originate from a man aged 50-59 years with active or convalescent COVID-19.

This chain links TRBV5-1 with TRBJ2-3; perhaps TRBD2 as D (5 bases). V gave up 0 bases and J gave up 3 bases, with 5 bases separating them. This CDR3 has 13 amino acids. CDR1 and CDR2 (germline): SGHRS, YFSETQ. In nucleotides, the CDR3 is TGCGCCAGCAGCTTGGGAGGGACAGATACGCAGTATTTT. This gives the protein CASSLGGTDTQYF.

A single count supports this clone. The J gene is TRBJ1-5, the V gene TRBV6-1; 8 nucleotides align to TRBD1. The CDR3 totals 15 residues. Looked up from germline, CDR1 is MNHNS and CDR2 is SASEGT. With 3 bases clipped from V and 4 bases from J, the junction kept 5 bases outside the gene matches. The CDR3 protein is CASSDGQGANQPQHF. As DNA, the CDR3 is TGTGCCAGCAGTGATGGGCAGGGGGCGAATCAGCCCCAGCATTTT.

The DNA for the CDR3 is TGCAGTGCTAGGGGGCAGGTCGGCTACACCTTC. It translates to CSARGQVGYTF. The V gene is TRBV20-1, the J gene TRBJ1-2, with TRBD1 as a possible D gene (5 bases). Germline V gene sequence: CDR1 DFQATT, CDR2 SNEGSKA (reference sequence). V was pared by 3 bases and J by 8 bases, with 10 bases between. The CDR3 is 11 amino acids.

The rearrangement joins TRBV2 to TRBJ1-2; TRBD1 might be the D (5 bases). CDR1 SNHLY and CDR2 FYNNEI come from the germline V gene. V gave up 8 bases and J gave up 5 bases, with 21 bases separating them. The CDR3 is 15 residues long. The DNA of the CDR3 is TGTGCCAGCGAGGGAGGGGTACGATCGAGTTATGGCTACACCTTC. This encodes CASEGGVRSSYGYTF.

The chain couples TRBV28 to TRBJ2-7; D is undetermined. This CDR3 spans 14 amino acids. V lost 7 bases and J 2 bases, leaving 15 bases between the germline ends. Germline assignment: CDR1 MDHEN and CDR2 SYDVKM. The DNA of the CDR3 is TGTGCCAGCACTACTAACCTTCCCCCCTACGAGCAGTACTTC. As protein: CASTTNLPPYEQYF.

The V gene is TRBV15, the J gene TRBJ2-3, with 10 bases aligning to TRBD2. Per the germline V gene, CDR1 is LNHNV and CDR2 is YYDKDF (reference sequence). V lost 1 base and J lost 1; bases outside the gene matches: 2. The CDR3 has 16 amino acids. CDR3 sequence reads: CATSRAAGGGTDTQYF. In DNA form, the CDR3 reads TGTGCCACCAGCAGAGCAGCGGGGGGGGGCACAGATACGCAGTATTTT.

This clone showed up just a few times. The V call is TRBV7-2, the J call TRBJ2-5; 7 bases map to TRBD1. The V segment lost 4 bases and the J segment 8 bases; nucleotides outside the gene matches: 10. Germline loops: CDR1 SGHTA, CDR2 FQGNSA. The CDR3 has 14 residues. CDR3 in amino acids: CASSSRQGWGTQYF. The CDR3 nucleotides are TGTGCCAGCAGCTCCCGACAGGGTTGGGGAACCCAGTACTTC.

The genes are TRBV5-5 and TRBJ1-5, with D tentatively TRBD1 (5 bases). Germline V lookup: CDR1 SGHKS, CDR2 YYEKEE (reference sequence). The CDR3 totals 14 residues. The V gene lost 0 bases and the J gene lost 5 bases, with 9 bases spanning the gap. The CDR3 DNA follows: TGTGCCAGCAGCTTGGCAGGGAAGGATCAGCCCCAGCATTTT. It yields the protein CASSLAGKDQPQHF.

The CDR3, as DNA: TGTGCCAGCAGCGACGACAGGGTGGGAGAGCAGTACTTC. Protein: CASSDDRVGEQYF. The V and J genes are TRBV7-9 and TRBJ2-7; 7 bases fit TRBD1. This CDR3 contains 13 residues. Germline V CDR1 and CDR2: SEHNR, FQNEAQ (reference sequence). Germline trimming cut 5 bases from V and 7 bases from J; bases unmatched to any gene: 8.

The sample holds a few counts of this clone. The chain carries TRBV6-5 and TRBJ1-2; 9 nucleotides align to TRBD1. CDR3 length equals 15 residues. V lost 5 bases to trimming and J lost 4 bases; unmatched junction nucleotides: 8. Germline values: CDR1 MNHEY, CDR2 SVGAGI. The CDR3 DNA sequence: TGTGCCAGCAGTAGTAGGACAGGGGCCCTCTATGGCTACACCTTC. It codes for CASSSRTGALYGYTF.

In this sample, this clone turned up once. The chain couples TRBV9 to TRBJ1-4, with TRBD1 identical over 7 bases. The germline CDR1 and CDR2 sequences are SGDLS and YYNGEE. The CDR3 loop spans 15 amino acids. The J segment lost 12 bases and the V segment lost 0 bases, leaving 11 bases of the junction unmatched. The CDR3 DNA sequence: TGTGCCAGCAGCGTAGGTGGAGGGGGCCTCGCGGAACTGTTTTTT. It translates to CASSVGGGGLAELFF.

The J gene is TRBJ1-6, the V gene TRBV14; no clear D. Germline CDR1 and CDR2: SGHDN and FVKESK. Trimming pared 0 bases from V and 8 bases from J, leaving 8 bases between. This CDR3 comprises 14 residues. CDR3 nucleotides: TGTGCCAGCAGCCAAGATTCCTTTTATTCACCCCTCCACTTT. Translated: CASSQDSFYSPLHF.

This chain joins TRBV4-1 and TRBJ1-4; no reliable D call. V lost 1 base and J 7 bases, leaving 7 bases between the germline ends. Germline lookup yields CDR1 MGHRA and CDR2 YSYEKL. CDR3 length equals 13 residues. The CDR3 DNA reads TGCGCCAGCAGCCAAGCACATACTGAAAAACTGTTTTTT. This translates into CASSQAHTEKLFF.

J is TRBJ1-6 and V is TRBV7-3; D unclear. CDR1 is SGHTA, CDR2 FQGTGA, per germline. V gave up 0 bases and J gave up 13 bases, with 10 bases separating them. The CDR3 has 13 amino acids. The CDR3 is CASSLTAGNPLHF. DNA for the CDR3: TGTGCCAGCAGCTTAACAGCCGGGAATCCCCTCCACTTT.

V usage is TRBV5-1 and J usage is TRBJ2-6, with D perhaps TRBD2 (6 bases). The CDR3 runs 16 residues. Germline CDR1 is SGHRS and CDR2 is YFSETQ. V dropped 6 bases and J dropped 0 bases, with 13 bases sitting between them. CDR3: CASMVSGSSGANVLTF. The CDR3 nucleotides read TGCGCCAGCATGGTTAGCGGTAGCTCTGGGGCCAACGTCCTGACTTTC. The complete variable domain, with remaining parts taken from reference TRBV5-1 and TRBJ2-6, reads KAGVTQTPRYLIKTRGQQVTLSCSPISGHRSVSWYQQTPGQGLQFLFEYFSETQRNKGNFPGRFSGRQFSNSRSEMNVSTLELGDSALYLCASMVSGSSGANVLTFGAGSRLTVL.

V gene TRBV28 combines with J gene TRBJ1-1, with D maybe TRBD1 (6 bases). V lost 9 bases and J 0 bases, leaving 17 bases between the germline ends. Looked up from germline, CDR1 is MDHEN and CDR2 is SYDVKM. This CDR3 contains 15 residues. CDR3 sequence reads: CASMGGGGLNTEAFF. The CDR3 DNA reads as TGTGCCAGTATGGGGGGGGGCGGTTTGAACACTGAAGCTTTCTTT.